This TCR beta chain was obtained from a study of T cell responses to AZD1222 COVID-19 vaccine. Regarding the study as a whole: The study identified only 6 or 7 AZD1222 recipients as seropositive at baseline. Nearly half of the spike-specific TCRs reportedly recognize variant regions that carry no mutations.

The protocol was immunoSEQ multiplex PCR, while the TCRdb copy is restricted to in-frame clones and leaves out a portion. The repertoire has over 75,000 clones, approximately 85% of them found once; the top ten carry roughly 3.1%. V was clipped by 5 bases and J by 2 bases, with 10 bases between them. The CDR3 length is 14 residues. Germline V lookup: CDR1 LNHDA, CDR2 SQIVND (reference sequence). Note on this clone: Its target is not known.

This rearrangement joins TRBV19 to TRBJ2-1; unclear D gene. The sequencing here drew on peripheral blood, taken 28 days after the second AZD1222 dose. The clonotype originates from an adult who received the AZD1222 COVID-19 vaccine. CDR3 loop: CASSDIGPYNEQFF. DNA of the CDR3: TGTGCCAGTAGTGACATAGGTCCCTACAATGAGCAGTTCTTC.